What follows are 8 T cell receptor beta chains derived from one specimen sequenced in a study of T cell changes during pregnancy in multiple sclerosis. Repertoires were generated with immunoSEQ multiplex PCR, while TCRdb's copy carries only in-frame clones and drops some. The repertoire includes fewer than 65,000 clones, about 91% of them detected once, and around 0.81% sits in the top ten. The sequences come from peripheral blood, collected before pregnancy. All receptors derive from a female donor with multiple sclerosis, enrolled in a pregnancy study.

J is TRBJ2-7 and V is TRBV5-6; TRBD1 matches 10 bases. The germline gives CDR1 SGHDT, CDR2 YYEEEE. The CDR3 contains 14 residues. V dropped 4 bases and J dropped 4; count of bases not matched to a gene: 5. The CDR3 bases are TGTGCCAGCAGCGCGACAGGGGGCGAATACGAGCAGTACTTC. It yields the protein CASSATGGEYEQYF. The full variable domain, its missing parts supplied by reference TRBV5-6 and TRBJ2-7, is DAGVTQSPTHLIKTRGQQVTLRCSPKSGHDTVSWYQQALGQGPQFIFQYYEEEERQRGNFPDRFSGHQFPNYSSELNVNALLLGDSALYLCASSATGGEYEQYFGPGTRLTVT.

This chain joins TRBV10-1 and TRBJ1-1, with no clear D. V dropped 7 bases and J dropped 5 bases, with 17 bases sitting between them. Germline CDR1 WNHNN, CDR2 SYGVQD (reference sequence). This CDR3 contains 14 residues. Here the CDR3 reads CASMARVLRTEAFF. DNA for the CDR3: TGCGCCAGCATGGCCCGGGTACTAAGGACTGAAGCTTTCTTT.

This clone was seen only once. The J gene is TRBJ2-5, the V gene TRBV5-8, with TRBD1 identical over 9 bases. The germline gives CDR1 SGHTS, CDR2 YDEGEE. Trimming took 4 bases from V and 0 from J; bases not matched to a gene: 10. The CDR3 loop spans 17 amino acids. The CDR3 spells CASSRDRGVTYQETQYF. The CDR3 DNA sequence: TGTGCCAGCAGCCGCGACAGGGGGGTGACGTACCAAGAGACCCAGTACTTC.

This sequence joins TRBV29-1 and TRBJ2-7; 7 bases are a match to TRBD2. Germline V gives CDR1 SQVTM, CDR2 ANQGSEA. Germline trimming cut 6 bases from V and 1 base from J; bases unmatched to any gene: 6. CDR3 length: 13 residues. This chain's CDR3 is CSVPGGRSYEQYF. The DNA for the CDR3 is TGCAGCGTCCCGGGGGGACGTTCCTACGAGCAGTACTTC.

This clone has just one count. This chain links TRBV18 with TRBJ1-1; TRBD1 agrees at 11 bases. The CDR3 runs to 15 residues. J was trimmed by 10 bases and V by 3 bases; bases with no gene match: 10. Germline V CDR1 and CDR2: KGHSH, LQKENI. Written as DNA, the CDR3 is TGTGCCAGCTCACCGCCGGGACAGGGGGGATCGGGAGCTTTCTTT. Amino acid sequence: CASSPPGQGGSGAFF.

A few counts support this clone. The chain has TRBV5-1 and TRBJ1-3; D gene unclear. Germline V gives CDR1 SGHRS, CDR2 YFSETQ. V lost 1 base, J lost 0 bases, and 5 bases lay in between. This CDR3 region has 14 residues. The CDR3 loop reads CASSLSVSGNTIYF. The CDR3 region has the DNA TGCGCCAGCAGCTTGTCAGTCTCTGGAAACACCATATATTTT.

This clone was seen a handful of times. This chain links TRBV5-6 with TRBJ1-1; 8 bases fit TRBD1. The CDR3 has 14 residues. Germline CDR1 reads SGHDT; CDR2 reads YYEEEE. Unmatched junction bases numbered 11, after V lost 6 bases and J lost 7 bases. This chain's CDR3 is CASTLTGGVGEAFF. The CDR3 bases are TGTGCCAGCACGCTAACAGGGGGGGTGGGTGAAGCTTTCTTT.

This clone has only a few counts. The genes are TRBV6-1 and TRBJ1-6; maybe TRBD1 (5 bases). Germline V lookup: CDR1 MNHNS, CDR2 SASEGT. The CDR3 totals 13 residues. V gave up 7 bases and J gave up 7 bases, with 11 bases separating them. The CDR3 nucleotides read TGTGCCAGCAAGGGGCTAGGGAATTCACCCCTCCACTTT. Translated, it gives CASKGLGNSPLHF.